A selection of T cell receptor beta chains follows, all from one sample in a study of T cell responses to AZD1222 COVID-19 vaccine. Only in-frame clones appear in the TCRdb table, and some are missing; sequencing was by immunoSEQ multiplex PCR. The sample carries under 200,000 clones, about 91% recorded once. The material sequenced was peripheral blood, taken 28 days after the second AZD1222 dose. These TCRs come from an adult who received the AZD1222 COVID-19 vaccine. Both conserved end residues are part of each CDR3. D genes are given only for firm matches. Size is stated for part of the rows, as once, few or many counts, or as a class when the clone is expanded.

len	d_gene	v_gene	j_gene	abundance	CDR3aa	CDR3nt
13	-	TRBV2	TRBJ1-2	-	CASSRQGHYGYTF	TGTGCCAGCAGTCGCCAGGGACACTATGGCTACACCTTC
14	TRBD2	TRBV28	TRBJ2-7	-	CASSFAGGPREQYF	TGTGCCAGCAGTTTTGCGGGAGGGCCGAGAGAGCAGTACTTC
11	-	TRBV25-1	TRBJ2-1	few	CASSANNEQFF	TGTGCCAGCAGTGCGAACAATGAGCAGTTCTTC
13	-	TRBV6-5	TRBJ1-6	-	CASRLKLYSPLHF	TGTGCCAGCCGACTCAAGCTTTATTCACCCCTCCACTTT
13	TRBD2	TRBV6-5	TRBJ2-4	-	CASSRTSGNIQYF	TGTGCCAGCAGTCGGACTAGCGGCAACATTCAGTACTTC
14	-	TRBV13	TRBJ2-7	-	CASSLREISYEQYF	TGTGCCAGCAGCTTAAGGGAGATCTCCTACGAGCAGTACTTC
14	-	TRBV15	TRBJ1-2	-	CATSRDSGGYGYTF	TGTGCCACCAGCAGAGATTCCGGGGGGTATGGCTACACCTTC
13	-	TRBV29-1	TRBJ2-1	-	CSVERRLVREQFF	TGCAGCGTTGAAAGGAGGCTAGTCCGCGAGCAGTTCTTC
13	-	TRBV30	TRBJ1-2	-	CAWSTNQAGGYTF	TGTGCCTGGAGTACCAACCAGGCCGGAGGCTACACCTTC
14	TRBD2	TRBV28	TRBJ2-7	-	CASSLVAGGYEQYF	TGTGCCAGCAGTTTAGTAGCGGGGGGCTACGAGCAGTACTTC
12	-	TRBV12-3/TRBV12-4	TRBJ2-1	-	CASSLGGNEQFF	TGTGCCAGCAGTTTAGGAGGGAATGAGCAGTTCTTC
17	TRBD2	TRBV10-1	TRBJ2-7	-	CASRKGTSGGSSYEQYF	TGCGCCAGCAGGAAAGGGACTAGCGGGGGGAGCTCCTACGAGCAGTACTTC
16	TRBD2	TRBV5-6	TRBJ2-1	-	CASSYLSGSSYNEQFF	TGTGCCAGCAGCTATCTTAGCGGGAGCTCCTACAATGAGCAGTTCTTC
14	-	TRBV7-9	TRBJ1-6	-	CASSLRLANSPLHF	TGTGCCAGCAGCTTGCGACTGGCTAATTCACCCCTCCACTTT
13	-	TRBV12-5	TRBJ1-2	-	CASGSPETYGYTF	TGTGCTAGTGGTTCCCCGGAAACCTATGGCTACACCTTC
15	-	TRBV7-8	TRBJ1-4	-	CASSPLGRGGEKLFF	TGTGCCAGCAGCCCACTGGGCAGGGGAGGTGAAAAACTGTTTTTT
14	TRBD1	TRBV5-4	TRBJ1-2	-	CASSRARDSYGYTF	TGTGCCAGCAGCCGAGCCCGGGACAGCTATGGCTACACCTTC
13	-	TRBV7-9	TRBJ1-1	-	CASSPPWGTEAFF	TGTGCCAGCAGCCCACCTTGGGGCACTGAAGCTTTCTTT
15	-	TRBV9	TRBJ2-1	-	CASSVDGNSYNEQFF	TGTGCCAGCAGCGTAGACGGAAACTCCTACAATGAGCAGTTCTTC
12	-	TRBV28	TRBJ1-2	-	CASSQTWGGYTF	TGTGCCAGCAGCCAGACCTGGGGGGGCTACACCTTC
14	TRBD1	TRBV19	TRBJ2-1	-	CASTPGTDYNEQFF	TGTGCCAGTACCCCTGGGACAGATTACAATGAGCAGTTCTTC
15	-	TRBV4-2	TRBJ1-5	-	CASSQALNSNQPQHF	TGTGCCAGCAGCCAAGCGCTTAATAGCAATCAGCCCCAGCATTTT
13	-	TRBV7-8	TRBJ2-3	-	CASSFMGLDTQYF	TGTGCCAGCAGCTTTATGGGGTTAGATACGCAGTATTTT
12	-	TRBV6-2/TRBV6-3	TRBJ1-5	once	CASSYSGQPQHF	TGTGCCAGCAGTTACTCGGGGCAGCCCCAGCATTTT
16	-	TRBV30	TRBJ1-2	-	CAWSGPAVSPNYGYTF	TGTGCCTGGAGCGGGCCAGCCGTAAGTCCTAACTATGGCTACACCTTC
15	-	TRBV19	TRBJ2-5	-	CASSISSARGETQYF	TGTGCCAGTAGTATAAGCTCAGCCCGCGGAGAGACCCAGTACTTC